Listed below are T cell receptor beta chains from one sample, sequenced in a study of spatial heterogeneity in lung cancer. TCRdb re-derived calls from the 5' RACE reads in MiXCR, one entry per CDR3 protein. The sample lists 110,000 or so distinct CDR3 sequences; 9.5% to 14% were seen once. The sequencing used PBMCs, collected at follow-up. Receptors were obtained from a female donor with early-stage non-small cell lung cancer. CDR3s include the opening cysteine and the closing phenylalanine or tryptophan. Fields, in order: J gene, V gene, D gene, clone size, CDR3 DNA, CDR3 protein. The D gene is left open where the match is weak. Not all rows give a size; the values are once, few, many and, for expanded clones, a class.

TRBJ2-1 | TRBV3-1 | TRBD2 | NA | TGTGCCAGCAGCCATCTCCCGGGACTAGCGGGAGTTTTCCAGTTCTTC | CASSHLPGLAGVFQFF
TRBJ1-1 | TRBV20-1 | NA | NA | TGCAGTGCTAGAGATGAGGGTTGGCAGGGGAACACTGAAGCTTTCTTT | CSARDEGWQGNTEAFF
TRBJ2-1 | TRBV7-2 | TRBD2 | many | TGTGCCAGCAGCTTGAGACTAGCGGAGATCAATGAGCAGTTCTTC | CASSLRLAEINEQFF
TRBJ2-7 | TRBV28 | TRBD1 | NA | TGTGCCAGCAGTTCGGTCCCGACAGGGCCCTACGAGCAGTACTTC | CASSSVPTGPYEQYF
TRBJ1-1 | TRBV2 | NA | few | TGTGCCAGCAGCGAACGACCTTTCTACACTGAAGCTTTCTTT | CASSERPFYTEAFF
TRBJ2-2 | TRBV19 | TRBD2 | few | TGTGCCAGTTCCTCCCCCCCTCTAGCGGGAGGGATCACCGGGGAGCTGTTTTTT | CASSSPPLAGGITGELFF
TRBJ2-3 | TRBV5-1 | TRBD2 | many | TGCGCCAGCAAGCCTAGCCTAGCGGGAGGGAGCACAGATACGCAGTATTTT | CASKPSLAGGSTDTQYF
TRBJ1-1 | TRBV28 | NA | NA | TGTGCCAGCAGCCGCGACTACCTGGCTGAAGCTTTCTTT | CASSRDYLAEAFF
TRBJ2-5 | TRBV14 | NA | few | TGTGCCAGCAGCCAAATAATGGGAGGAGAGACCCAGTACTTC | CASSQIMGGETQYF
TRBJ1-5 | TRBV24-1 | NA | NA | TGTGCCACCAGTGATGAGGTGAATCAGCCCCAGCATTTT | CATSDEVNQPQHF
TRBJ2-3 | TRBV6-5 | NA | few | TGTGCCAGCGGAATGAGGCCGGATAGAGATACGCAGTATTTT | CASGMRPDRDTQYF
TRBJ2-3 | TRBV9 | TRBD2 | many | TGTGCCAGCAGCCCCCGGGGACTAGCGGGAGGCTTAACTAGATCTAGCACAGATACGCAGTATTTT | CASSPRGLAGGLTRSSTDTQYF
TRBJ2-7 | TRBV5-1 | TRBD2 | few | TGCGCCAGCCATCCCCCCCCATCGAGCGGGAGGGAAGAGCAGTACTTC | CASHPPPSSGREEQYF
TRBJ2-3 | TRBV24-1 | TRBD2 | NA | TGTGCCACCAGTGACTTAGCGGGAGTGTCAGATACGCAGTATTTT | CATSDLAGVSDTQYF
TRBJ2-1 | TRBV7-3 | NA | few | TGTGCCAGCAGCTTGACAGGTGATAATGAGCAGTTCTTC | CASSLTGDNEQFF
TRBJ2-2 | TRBV5-6 | NA | NA | TGTGCCAGCAGCTTGGTGGGCTCCACCGGGGAGCTGTTTTTT | CASSLVGSTGELFF
TRBJ2-3 | TRBV20-1 | NA | NA | TGCAGTGCTAGAGATAGAACTAGCAGCACAGATACGCAGTATTTT | CSARDRTSSTDTQYF
TRBJ2-1 | TRBV27 | TRBD2 | many | TGTGCCAGCAGTCGGACTAGCGGGTACAATGAGCAGTTCTTC | CASSRTSGYNEQFF
TRBJ1-1 | TRBV15 | TRBD1 | few | TGTGCCACCAGTCCGACAGGGATCACTGAAGCTTTCTTT | CATSPTGITEAFF
TRBJ2-1 | TRBV3-1 | NA | NA | TGTGCCAGCAGCCGAAGCAACTACAATGAGCAGTTCTTC | CASSRSNYNEQFF
TRBJ1-4 | TRBV27 | TRBD1 | many | TGTGCCAGCAGGGACTCCGGGACAGGGTTACGAAAACTGTTTTTT | CASRDSGTGLRKLFF
TRBJ2-7 | TRBV20-1 | TRBD1 | few | TGCAGTGCTATAGGGGGCGCGATTCACGAGCAGTACTTC | CSAIGGAIHEQYF
TRBJ1-2 | TRBV2 | NA | many | TGTGCCAGCAGTGAACCCTCCTATGGCTACACCTTC | CASSEPSYGYTF
TRBJ1-5 | TRBV10-2 | NA | NA | TGCGCCAGCAGTGTTGGTAGCAATCAGCCCCAGCATTTT | CASSVGSNQPQHF
TRBJ1-3 | TRBV5-4 | NA | few | TGTGCCAGCAGCTTGGAAGGCTTAGGAAACACCATATATTTT | CASSLEGLGNTIYF
TRBJ2-2 | TRBV20-1 | TRBD2 | NA | TGCAGTGCTAGAGATCCGAGACTAGCGGACACCGGGGAGCTGTTTTTT | CSARDPRLADTGELFF
TRBJ2-3 | TRBV2 | TRBD2 | many | TGTGCCAGCAGTGAATTGGCTAGCGGGGCAATCACAGATACGCAGTATTTT | CASSELASGAITDTQYF
TRBJ2-3 | TRBV12-3/TRBV12-4 | TRBD2 | NA | TGTGCCAGCAGTTTGCGGAGCGGGAGCCCAGATACGCAGTATTTT | CASSLRSGSPDTQYF
TRBJ2-7 | TRBV27 | TRBD2 | NA | TGTGCCAGCAGTGATAGCGGGAGAGGCTACGAGCAGTACTTC | CASSDSGRGYEQYF
TRBJ1-1 | TRBV29-1 | NA | NA | TGCAGCGTTGTTGGGGGGTTGAACACTGAAGCTTTCTTT | CSVVGGLNTEAFF
TRBJ2-3 | TRBV27 | TRBD2 | few | TGTGCCAGCAGGGGACTAGCGGGACCGGATACGCAGTATTTT | CASRGLAGPDTQYF
TRBJ1-6 | TRBV13 | TRBD1 | many | TGTGCCAGCAGCTCAGGGACAGCTTATTCACCCCTCCACTTT | CASSSGTAYSPLHF
TRBJ1-5 | TRBV6-1 | NA | NA | TGTGCCAGCAGTGAACAGGGGCCGGGCAATCAGCCCCAGCATTTT | CASSEQGPGNQPQHF
TRBJ2-3 | TRBV11-2 | NA | many | TGTGCCAGCAGCTTATTCCGGGGGCCAACTAGGGGAAACAGCACAGATACGCAGTATTTT | CASSLFRGPTRGNSTDTQYF
TRBJ2-1 | TRBV11-2 | NA | many | TGTGCCAGCAGCTTAGCCCATGAGCAGTTCTTC | CASSLAHEQFF
TRBJ2-1 | TRBV18 | NA | many | TGTGCCAGCTCACCACCGGCCAGCGGGCCTGGTGGTATTGAGCAGTTCTTC | CASSPPASGPGGIEQFF
TRBJ1-1 | TRBV5-5 | NA | NA | TGTGCCAGCAGAAGACAGGAGATGAACACTGAAGCTTTCTTT | CASRRQEMNTEAFF
TRBJ2-2 | TRBV7-3 | NA | few | TGTGCCAGCAGCTTAGCCGGCGGGGAGCTGTTTTTT | CASSLAGGELFF
TRBJ1-1 | TRBV29-1 | NA | few | TGCAGCGTTGAAGATCCGCAGGGTGACACTGAAGCTTTCTTT | CSVEDPQGDTEAFF
TRBJ2-2 | TRBV2 | NA | NA | TGTGCCAGCAGTGAACATTCGAACACCGGGGAGCTGTTTTTT | CASSEHSNTGELFF
TRBJ2-1 | TRBV27 | NA | few | TGTGCCAGCAGTTTAGGTATCGGAGGGCCCTCCTACAATGAGCAGTTCTTC | CASSLGIGGPSYNEQFF
TRBJ2-3 | TRBV20-1 | NA | many | TGCAGTGCTAGATTGGCCGATACGCAGTATTTT | CSARLADTQYF
TRBJ2-1 | TRBV2 | TRBD2 | NA | TGTGCCAGCAGTCGCGGGACTAGCGAGCCTCGGGAGCAGTTCTTC | CASSRGTSEPREQFF
TRBJ2-6 | TRBV5-4 | TRBD2 | NA | TGTGCCAGCAGAATAGCGGGAGGTGGGGCCAACGTCCTGACTTTC | CASRIAGGGANVLTF
TRBJ1-1 | TRBV5-4 | TRBD1 | many | TGTGCCAGCAGCACAGGGGAAGGGAACACTGAAGCTTTCTTT | CASSTGEGNTEAFF
TRBJ2-7 | TRBV5-1 | NA | many | TGCGCCAGCAGCTTGGCGCAGGGGTACGAGCAGTACTTC | CASSLAQGYEQYF
TRBJ2-5 | TRBV9 | NA | few | TGTGCCAGCAGCGTCGGGACTAACGATGCAAGGGGGGAGACCCAGTACTTC | CASSVGTNDARGETQYF
TRBJ1-4 | TRBV15 | NA | NA | TGTGCCACCAGCAGGGACACGCGTAATGAAAAACTGTTTTTT | CATSRDTRNEKLFF
TRBJ2-1 | TRBV29-1 | TRBD2 | NA | TGCAGCGTTGTAAGTGAGCATAGCGGGAGGCACTCCTACAATGAGCAGTTCTTC | CSVVSEHSGRHSYNEQFF
TRBJ1-2 | TRBV2 | NA | few | TGTGCCAGCAGTGGTATGGCTAACTATGGCTACACCTTC | CASSGMANYGYTF
TRBJ2-1 | TRBV24-1 | NA | many | TGTGCCACCCCGGACGGAAGCTCCTACAATGAGCAGTTCTTC | CATPDGSSYNEQFF
TRBJ1-5 | TRBV28 | TRBD1 | NA | TGTGCCAGCAGTGGGGGACAGGGCCCGTGGGGGCCCCAGCATTTT | CASSGGQGPWGPQHF